This TCR beta chain was sequenced in a study of blood T cell repertoires in COVID-19. Germline assignment: CDR1 SGHRS and CDR2 YFSETQ. The CDR3 consists of 15 residues. V trimming: 0 bases; J trimming: 2 bases; junction bases outside the gene matches: 5. This table comes from immunoSEQ multiplex PCR, and its TCRdb copy is limited to in-frame clones, with some not included. The profile covers some 500,000 clones, with around nine tenths appearing a single time and under 8.5% taken by the ten largest. Material for sequencing was peripheral blood. The rearrangement joins TRBV5-1 to TRBJ2-7, with TRBD1 matching over 7 bases. The origin of this receptor is a woman aged 50 to 60 with COVID-19, enrolled during active disease. CDR3 in amino acids: CASSLGDREAYEQYF. The CDR3 DNA is TGCGCCAGCAGCTTGGGGGACAGAGAAGCCTACGAGCAGTACTTC.